A single sample gave rise to the 32 T cell receptor beta chains below, sequenced in a study of cytotoxic CD8 clonotypes in ibrutinib-treated CLL. Only in-frame clones appear in the TCRdb table, and some are missing; sequencing was by immunoSEQ multiplex PCR. The data show about 24,000 clones, less than 80% seen once. Sample: PBMCs, taken before ibrutinib treatment. The receptors derive from a human donor with chronic lymphocytic leukemia.

The V gene is TRBV4-2, the J gene TRBJ2-7; the match to TRBD2 covers 7 bases. The CDR3 runs 15 residues. V lost 1 base and J lost 0; bases outside the gene matches: 3. Germline CDR1 LGHNA, CDR2 YNFKEQ. The CDR3 DNA is TGTGCCAGCAGCCAAGTCCTAGCGGACTCCTACGAGCAGTACTTC. It encodes CASSQVLADSYEQYF.

The chain links TRBV29-1 to TRBJ2-3, with TRBD1 matching over 9 bases. V gave up 5 bases and J gave up 3 bases; unmatched junction bases: 12. Germline-derived CDR1 and CDR2 are SQVTM and ANQGSEA. The CDR3 totals 16 residues. The chain's CDR3 is CSVSPGQGVSTDTQYF. The CDR3 DNA reads TGCAGCGTTTCTCCGGGACAGGGAGTTTCGACAGATACGCAGTATTTT.

V usage is TRBV4-3 and J usage is TRBJ1-2; D uncertain. The V gene's germline CDR1 is LGHNA and CDR2 YSLEER. V was shortened by 4 bases and J by 5 bases, with 20 bases between the two germline ends. This CDR3 region has 16 residues. CDR3 sequence reads: CASSRVRGIGGYGYTF. The CDR3 region has the DNA TGCGCCAGCAGCCGTGTTCGGGGTATCGGTGGATATGGCTACACCTTC.

The chain combines TRBV23-1 with TRBJ2-7, with 8 bases identical to TRBD1. TRBV23-1 is noted as an ORF with a role that remains uncertain. The CDR3 sequence is 16 residues long. Unmatched junction bases numbered 9, after V lost 3 bases and J lost 2 bases. CDR3 amino acids: CASSHPDRGLTYEQYF. As DNA, the CDR3 is TGCGCCAGCAGTCACCCTGACAGGGGCCTAACCTACGAGCAGTACTTC.

The chain joins TRBV5-3 to TRBJ1-2, with 10 bases matching TRBD1. TRBV5-3 is annotated as an ORF whose role is uncertain. This CDR3 is built from 17 residues. V trimming: 2 bases; J trimming: 5 bases; junction bases outside the gene matches: 12. CDR3 nucleotide sequence: TGTGCCAGAAGCTTTGTGTCGGGACAGGGGCAACAATATGGCTACACCTTC. This encodes CARSFVSGQGQQYGYTF.

This chain links TRBV5-8 with TRBJ1-5; no definite D call. CDR1 is SGHTS, CDR2 YDEGEE, per germline. The CDR3 runs 13 residues. V was cut by 4 bases and J by 3 bases, with 8 bases left in between. CDR3 protein: CASSRYYNQPQHF. In DNA, the CDR3 is TGTGCCAGCAGCCGGTATTACAATCAGCCCCAGCATTTT. Full variable domain (missing parts from reference TRBV5-8 and TRBJ1-5): EAGVTQSPTHLIKTRGQQATLRCSPISGHTSVYWYQQALGLGLQFLLWYDEGEERNRGNFPPRFSGRQFPNYSSELNVNALELEDSALYLCASSRYYNQPQHFGDGTRLSIL.

The chain links TRBV18 to TRBJ2-1; D is uncertain. Trimming stripped 6 bases from V and 1 base from J, with 13 bases between. The CDR3 covers 15 residues. Germline loops: CDR1 KGHSH, CDR2 LQKENI. The CDR3 DNA is TGTGCCAGCTCGCTCGGGCTTGGGTCCTACAATGAGCAGTTCTTC. Translation gives CASSLGLGSYNEQFF.

The chain employs TRBV30 and TRBJ1-1; D is uncertain. Trimming removed 4 bases at V and 0 bases at J, with 18 bases between. This CDR3 is 16 amino acids long. CDR1 and CDR2 from the germline V gene are GTSNPN and SVGIG (reference sequence). This chain's CDR3 is CAWTIWGGSMNTEAFF. The CDR3, as DNA: TGTGCCTGGACCATCTGGGGTGGCAGCATGAACACTGAAGCTTTCTTT.

The chain has TRBV18 and TRBJ2-1, with D hard to call. Per germline, CDR1 KGHSH and CDR2 LQKENI. This CDR3 is 13 amino acids long. The V end lost 2 bases, the J end lost 2 bases, and 4 bases lay between the germline ends. The CDR3 nucleotides are TGTGCCAGCTCACCAGGGCCCTACAATGAGCAGTTCTTC. As protein: CASSPGPYNEQFF.

This rearrangement joins TRBV2 to TRBJ2-1; 8 bases align to TRBD2. The CDR3 runs to 18 residues. The V and J ends lost 4 bases and 2 bases, in that order; junction bases with no gene match: 13. Germline CDR1 is SNHLY and CDR2 is FYNNEI. Written as DNA, the CDR3 is TGTGCCAGCAGTGGGGTACCGCCAAGCGGGAGAGCCTACAATGAGCAGTTCTTC. Its translation is CASSGVPPSGRAYNEQFF.

This clone was seen only a few times. The chain couples TRBV18 to TRBJ1-2; a possible D gene is TRBD1 (5 bases). CDR3 length: 14 residues. Germline V gene lookup returns CDR1 KGHSH and CDR2 LQKENI. Trimming took 0 bases from V and 1 from J, leaving 6 bases between them. The CDR3 sequence: CASSPPDSNYGYTF. Written as DNA, the CDR3 is TGTGCCAGCTCACCACCCGACAGTAACTATGGCTACACCTTC.

This chain joins TRBV7-2 and TRBJ2-1, with D unresolved. Germline V gene lookup returns CDR1 SGHTA and CDR2 FQGNSA. This CDR3 comprises 11 residues. V dropped 5 bases and J dropped 8 bases, with 7 bases sitting between them. DNA for the CDR3: TGTGCCAGCAGCCAAGGACATGAGCAGTTCTTC. Its translation is CASSQGHEQFF. The full variable domain, with the rest looked up from reference TRBV7-2 and TRBJ2-1, is GAGVSQSPSNKVTEKGKDVELRCDPISGHTALYWYRQSLGQGLEFLIYFQGNSAPDKSGLPSDRFSAERTGGSVSTLTIQRTQQEDSAVYLCASSQGHEQFFGPGTRLTVL.

The genes are TRBV28 and TRBJ2-5, with D possibly TRBD1 on 6 matching bases. V was pared by 6 bases and J by 4 bases, with 12 bases between. Germline V lookup: CDR1 MDHEN, CDR2 SYDVKM. This CDR3 region has 13 residues. CDR3 DNA: TGTGCCAGCAGACAACAGGGTGCAGAGACCCAGTACTTC. Protein sequence: CASRQQGAETQYF.

The CDR3 is CASSQRSEGLGNEQFF. In nucleotides, the CDR3 is TGCGCCAGCAGCCAACGCTCGGAGGGCCTGGGCAATGAGCAGTTCTTC. The chain uses TRBV4-1 and TRBJ2-1, with a weak D call TRBD2 (6 bases). The CDR3 is 16 amino acids. In germline, CDR1 is MGHRA, CDR2 YSYEKL. Trimming took off 2 bases at V and 6 bases at J, with 17 bases between the two ends.

In its sample, this clone was seen a few times. V usage is TRBV18 and J usage is TRBJ1-5, with D possibly matching TRBD1 (5 bases). Germline CDR1 KGHSH, CDR2 LQKENI. The CDR3 runs to 15 residues. V lost 4 bases, J lost 5 bases, and 15 bases lay in between. CDR3 in DNA: TGTGCCAGCTCACTGGATATGACAGCCGATCAGCCCCAGCATTTT. This encodes CASSLDMTADQPQHF.

The chain carries TRBV18 and TRBJ1-1, with 10 bases that match TRBD1. The junction had 4 bases not matched to a gene; V was cut back by 4 bases and J by 5 bases. CDR3 length: 14 amino acids. In germline, CDR1 is KGHSH, CDR2 LQKENI. The CDR3: CASSHDRGRTEAFF. The CDR3 DNA is TGTGCCAGCTCACACGACAGGGGGCGGACTGAAGCTTTCTTT.

This sequence joins TRBV19 and TRBJ1-4; 7 bases map to TRBD1. Germline trimming cut 5 bases from V and 1 base from J; bases unmatched to any gene: 4. Germline values: CDR1 LNHDA, CDR2 SQIVND (reference sequence). The CDR3 runs to 15 residues. The CDR3 DNA is TGTGCCAGTAGTCCCCGACAGGGAACTAATGAAAAACTGTTTTTT. Translating gives CASSPRQGTNEKLFF.

The rearrangement uses TRBV27 and TRBJ2-4, with 7 positions matching TRBD2. The CDR3 sequence is 15 residues long. Germline V gene data show CDR1 as MNHEY and CDR2 as SMNVEV (reference sequence). Trimming at V came to 7 bases and at J to 7 bases, leaving 13 bases not matched to a gene. CDR3 in amino acids: CASTPARGGTNIQYF. CDR3 bases: TGTGCCAGCACCCCCGCGAGGGGAGGGACGAACATTCAGTACTTC.

The chain is built from TRBV15 and TRBJ2-3, with D tentatively TRBD2 (5 bases). The germline V and J ends were trimmed by 0 bases and 0 bases, with 10 bases remaining between them. Germline V lookup: CDR1 LNHNV, CDR2 YYDKDF (reference sequence). The CDR3 is 16 amino acids. CDR3 in DNA: TGTGCCACCAGCAGAGAGAGGAGGATTAGCACAGATACGCAGTATTTT. Its translation is CATSRERRISTDTQYF.

Only one count was recorded for this clone. One junction end does not reproduce the germline sequence, and a read error may be involved. The gene calls are TRBV10-3 and TRBJ1-5; D is uncertain. Per the germline V gene, CDR1 is ENHRY and CDR2 is SYGVKD. This CDR3 has 14 amino acids. Here the CDR3 reads CASSTMTSNQPQHF. CDR3 nucleotide sequence: TGTGCCAGCAGTACCATGACTAGCAATCAGCCCCAGCATTTT.

The rearrangement uses TRBV11-2 and TRBJ2-5, with a weak D call TRBD1 (6 bases). V was trimmed by 5 bases and J by 0 bases, leaving 7 bases between them. This CDR3 is 13 amino acids long. From germline, CDR1 is SGHAT and CDR2 FQNNGV. CDR3 in amino acids: CASSRDNQETQYF. In DNA form, the CDR3 reads TGTGCCAGCAGCCGGGACAACCAAGAGACCCAGTACTTC.

Regarding this clone: At the DNA level, this CDR3 is encoded by other sequences in the same sample as well. The genes are TRBV5-5 and TRBJ2-6; 10 bases fit TRBD1. Trimming cost V 0 bases and J 1 base; bases outside gene matches: 4. The germline V gene has CDR1 SGHKS and CDR2 YYEKEE (reference sequence). This CDR3 is 18 amino acids long. CDR3 nucleotide sequence: TGTGCCAGCAGCTTGGTAGGGACAGGGGAATCTGGGGCCAACGTCCTGACTTTC. It specifies CASSLVGTGESGANVLTF.

V and J are TRBV10-3 and TRBJ1-5; D gene ambiguous. The CDR3 contains 12 residues. From germline, CDR1 is ENHRY and CDR2 SYGVKD. The V and J ends lost 0 bases and 8 bases respectively, with 5 bases between them. The CDR3 DNA reads TGTGCCATCAGTGAGTCGATGGAGCCCCAGCATTTT. Translation gives CAISESMEPQHF.

This clone is a singleton in its sample. The V gene is TRBV28, the J gene TRBJ1-1; maybe TRBD1 (6 bases). CDR1 MDHEN and CDR2 SYDVKM come from the germline V gene. The CDR3 covers 17 residues. The V gene lost 2 bases and the J gene lost 0 bases, with 16 bases spanning the gap. This CDR3 is CASSLKDWGAMNTEAFF. The CDR3 DNA sequence: TGTGCCAGCAGTTTAAAGGATTGGGGGGCGATGAACACTGAAGCTTTCTTT.

The chain couples TRBV28 to TRBJ2-1; TRBD2 agrees at 13 bases. The V segment lost 5 bases and the J segment 7 bases; nucleotides outside the gene matches: 8. The CDR3 spans 16 residues. Per the germline V gene, CDR1 is MDHEN and CDR2 is SYDVKM. The CDR3 loop reads CASSPTSGRAQNEQFF. For the CDR3, the DNA is TGTGCCAGCAGTCCAACTAGCGGGAGGGCCCAAAATGAGCAGTTCTTC.

The chain is built from TRBV10-1 and TRBJ2-7, with 8 bases aligning to TRBD2. J was trimmed by 6 bases and V by 2 bases; bases with no gene match: 6. This CDR3 comprises 14 residues. Germline CDR1 and CDR2: WNHNN and SYGVQD (reference sequence). The CDR3 nucleotides are TGCGCCAGCAGTGAGGTTCGCGCGGGAGGCGAGCAGTACTTC. Translation: CASSEVRAGGEQYF.

This clone was detected only once. V is TRBV4-3 and J is TRBJ2-3; 11 bases line up with TRBD1. Trimming removed 4 bases from V and 0 bases from J; junction bases left unmatched: 9. Germline loops: CDR1 LGHNA, CDR2 YSLEER. The CDR3 consists of 18 residues. CDR3 in amino acids: CASSPGQGARASTDTQYF. The CDR3 nucleotides are TGCGCCAGCAGCCCTGGACAGGGGGCGCGTGCTAGCACAGATACGCAGTATTTT.

In its sample, this clone was seen once. The CDR3 sequence is CASSLSAVPDTEAFF. Written as DNA, the CDR3 is TGTGCCAGCAGCCTCTCGGCAGTCCCGGACACTGAAGCTTTCTTT. The rearrangement joins TRBV7-2 to TRBJ1-1, with D uncertain. The germline V and J ends were trimmed by 5 bases and 3 bases, with 16 bases remaining between them. The V gene's germline CDR1 is SGHTA and CDR2 FQGNSA. This CDR3 region has 15 residues.

The rearrangement joins TRBV6-6 to TRBJ1-2; D remains unclear. From germline, CDR1 is MNHNY and CDR2 SVGAGI (reference sequence). With 6 bases removed from V and 6 bases from J, the gap between germline ends came to 17 bases. The CDR3 runs to 14 residues. CDR3 sequence reads: CASRQEGSSDGYTF. CDR3 sequence (DNA): TGTGCCAGCAGGCAGGAGGGCAGTTCCGATGGCTACACCTTC.

This clone was detected only a few times. The rearrangement uses TRBV6-5 and TRBJ1-1; unclear D gene. This CDR3 is built from 15 residues. V shed 6 bases and J shed 5 bases, with 19 bases lying between them. Germline V lookup: CDR1 MNHEY, CDR2 SVGAGI. CDR3 protein: CASRGRGAGSTEAFF. DNA of the CDR3: TGTGCCAGCAGAGGCCGTGGAGCGGGGTCAACTGAAGCTTTCTTT.

The gene calls are TRBV7-9 and TRBJ2-3, with 10 bases identical to TRBD2. Per the germline V gene, CDR1 is SEHNR and CDR2 is FQNEAQ (reference sequence). The CDR3 is made up of 17 amino acids. V lost 0 bases, J lost 5 bases, and 8 bases stayed unmatched. The CDR3 here is CASSLAHHTSGKDTQYF. In DNA, the CDR3 is TGTGCCAGCAGCTTAGCGCATCATACTAGCGGGAAAGATACGCAGTATTTT.

This clone has only a few counts. The rearrangement uses TRBV7-6 and TRBJ2-2; D is perhaps TRBD2 (5 bases). Per germline, CDR1 SGHVS and CDR2 FNYEAQ. The CDR3 extends over 14 amino acids. Trimming removed 3 bases at V and 5 bases at J, with 10 bases between. The CDR3 loop is CASSLARGTGELFF. The DNA for the CDR3 is TGTGCCAGCAGCTTGGCCCGGGGTACCGGGGAGCTGTTTTTT.